This T cell receptor (beta chain) comes out of a study of Ad26.COV2.S vaccination and SARS-CoV-2 variants. Deletions cut 1 base from V and 7 bases from J, with 27 bases between. CDR1 is MGHRA, CDR2 YSYEKL, per germline. The CDR3 consists of 19 residues. In this sample, this clone turned up once. Antigen: not known. Noted treatment: roughly 20 received Ad26.COV2.S at low or high dose, single or two shots; a few received placebo; per-sample allocation not given. At day 63 after the first vaccine or placebo injection, samples were drawn. The table came from immunoSEQ multiplex PCR; TCRdb's copy has only in-frame clones and leaves some out. Here the sample spans about 350,000 clones, roughly 85% being singletons. Findings and limits, study-wide: Comparable non-spike TCR breadth was observed in vaccine and placebo recipients.

Sequencing was performed on peripheral blood, taken in a trial of Ad26.COV2.S vaccine versus placebo. The chain recombines TRBV4-1 with TRBJ2-3; D remains unclear. This sequence was found in a person aged 18 to 65 who received the Ad26.COV2.S COVID-19 vaccine or a placebo. CDR3 residues: CASSQAGIPGRALRYTQYF. The CDR3 DNA follows: TGCGCCAGCAGCCAAGCTGGTATTCCCGGCCGGGCCCTTAGGTATACGCAGTATTTT.